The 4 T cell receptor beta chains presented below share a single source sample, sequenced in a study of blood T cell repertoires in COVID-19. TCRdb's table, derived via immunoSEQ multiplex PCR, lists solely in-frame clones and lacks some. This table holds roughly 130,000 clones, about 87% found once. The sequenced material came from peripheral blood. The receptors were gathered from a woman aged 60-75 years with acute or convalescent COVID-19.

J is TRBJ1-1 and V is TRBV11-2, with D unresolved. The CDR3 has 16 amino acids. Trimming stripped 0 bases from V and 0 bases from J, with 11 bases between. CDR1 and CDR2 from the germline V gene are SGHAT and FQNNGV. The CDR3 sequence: CASSLDLAVMNTEAFF. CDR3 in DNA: TGTGCCAGCAGCTTAGATCTGGCAGTCATGAACACTGAAGCTTTCTTT.

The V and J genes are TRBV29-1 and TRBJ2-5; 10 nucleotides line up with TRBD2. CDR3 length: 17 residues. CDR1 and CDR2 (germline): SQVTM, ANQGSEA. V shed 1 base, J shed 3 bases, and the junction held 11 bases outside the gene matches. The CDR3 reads CSVEGTFGSGGEETQYF. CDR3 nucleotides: TGCAGCGTTGAAGGCACTTTTGGGAGCGGGGGGGAAGAGACCCAGTACTTC.

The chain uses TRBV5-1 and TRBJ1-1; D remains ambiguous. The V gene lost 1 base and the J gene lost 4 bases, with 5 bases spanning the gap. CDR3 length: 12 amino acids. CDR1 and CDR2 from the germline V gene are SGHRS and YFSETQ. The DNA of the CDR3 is TGCGCCAGCAGCTTGCGGGGCACTGAAGCTTTCTTT. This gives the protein CASSLRGTEAFF.

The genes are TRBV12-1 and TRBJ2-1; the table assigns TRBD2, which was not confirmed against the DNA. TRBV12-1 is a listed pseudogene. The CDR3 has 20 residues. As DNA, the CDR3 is TGTGCCAGCAGCCCGGCAGGGGGACTAGCGGCGCAAAAAGGGGGGGATGAGCAGTTCTTC. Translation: CASSPAGGLAAQKGGDEQFF.